This TCR beta chain was retrieved from a study of blood T cell repertoires in COVID-19. Study overall: The origin of the acute and convalescent COVID-19 samples was the United States, Italy and Spain.

CDR3 length: 12 residues. Deletions cut 2 bases from V and 10 bases from J, with 11 bases between. Germline V CDR1 and CDR2: ENHRY, SYGVKD. Profiling relied on immunoSEQ multiplex PCR, and the TCRdb table lists in-frame clones only, not all of them. The sample holds under 150,000 clones; about 84% are singletons and the top ten take around 10%. The receptor comes from an elderly woman in a cohort sampled during active or convalescent COVID-19. The chain joins TRBV10-3 to TRBJ1-1, with D tentatively TRBD1 (5 bases). Sequencing was performed on peripheral blood. The CDR3 here is CAISETDNTAFF. CDR3 bases: TGTGCCATCAGTGAGACGGACAACACAGCTTTCTTT.